This T cell receptor beta chain was profiled in a study of T-cell memory formation after mild COVID-19. Across the study: The study found TCR clusters largely donor specific.

The CDR3 is 15 amino acids. Germline loops: CDR1 LGHNA, CDR2 YSLEER. The germline V and J ends were trimmed by 1 base and 4 bases, with 11 bases remaining between them. Study outcomes and limitations: For contracting clones, CD4+ ones sat mainly in CM and EM, CD8+ in EMRA. Later expanders leaned toward CD4+, whereas clones contracting from day 15 to 85 were balanced CD4/CD8.

With regard to this clonotype: As yet, its antigen is unknown.

5'RACE with constant-segment primers built TCRalpha and TCRbeta cDNA libraries with UMIs. A single record per CDR3 protein comes from TCRdb applying MiXCR to the 5' RACE reads. The sample consists of nearly 350,000 distinct CDR3 sequences, approximately 12% of them appearing once. The rearrangement links TRBV4-3 to TRBJ2-1; D is unresolved. The TCR was taken from a man between 18 and 35 years old who had mild COVID-19 (a few samples of this study predate the infection). Cell type and time point are not known. The sequencing input was PBMCs or a T cell subset sorted from them (not recorded which). CDR3 nucleotides: TGCGCCAGCAGCCAAGGCAGAAACGCATACAATGAGCAGTTCTTC. Residues: CASSQGRNAYNEQFF.